This TCR beta chain was recorded in a study of cytomegalovirus exposure and HLA in healthy donors. The PCR was carried out with 60 Vbeta primers and 13 Jbeta primers. Only in-frame clones appear in the TCRdb table, and some are missing; sequencing was by immunoSEQ multiplex PCR. The data show more than 110,000 clones, 77% seen once. In germline, CDR1 is MGHRA, CDR2 YSYEKL. The CDR3 is made up of 15 amino acids. Trimming left V 0 bases short and J 5 bases short, with 13 bases between. The chain uses TRBV4-1 and TRBJ1-1; D remains ambiguous. The clonotype was recovered from a woman between 50 and 59 years old in good health and CMV-seronegative. The sample was PBMCs. The CDR3 DNA is TGCGCCAGCAGCCAAGATTGGGCAGGCTGGACTGAAGCTTTCTTT. This gives the protein CASSQDWAGWTEAFF.